These 8 T cell receptor beta chains came from one sample sequenced in a study of CD8 T cells in Susac syndrome. RNA totalling roughly 0.5 to 1 ug underwent reverse transcription with random hexamers. One entry per CDR3 protein, called by TCRdb with MiXCR from the immunoSEQ multiplex PCR reads. The data contain about 180,000 distinct CDR3 sequences, under 97% of them seen just once; the ten biggest clones take up around 0.09%. Specimen: CD4+ T cells from PBMCs. The receptors were sampled from a human donor with multiple sclerosis.

The V call is TRBV7-6, the J call TRBJ2-4; 10 nucleotides agree with TRBD1. V gave up 4 bases and J gave up 4 bases; unmatched junction bases: 7. Germline V gives CDR1 SGHVS, CDR2 FNYEAQ. The CDR3 sequence is 16 residues long. The CDR3 loop reads CASSSDRGRGKNIQYF. In DNA form, the CDR3 reads TGTGCCAGCAGCTCCGACAGGGGGCGAGGGAAAAACATTCAGTACTTC.

The V gene is TRBV29-1, the J gene TRBJ1-1; 10 positions match TRBD1. Germline CDR1 SQVTM, CDR2 ANQGSEA. V gave up 5 bases and J gave up 4 bases; unmatched junction bases: 13. The CDR3 runs to 16 residues. This CDR3 is CSVIPRQGAAFTEAFF. For the CDR3, the DNA is TGCAGCGTTATCCCCCGACAGGGGGCAGCTTTCACTGAAGCTTTCTTT.

The V call is TRBV5-8, the J call TRBJ2-3; TRBD2 aligns across 8 bases. Germline trimming cut 4 bases from V and 2 bases from J; bases unmatched to any gene: 12. The CDR3 runs 17 residues. Germline CDR1 SGHTS, CDR2 YDEGEE. The CDR3, as DNA: TGTGCCAGCAGCCTACGGGGCGGGGGGCCATACACAGATACGCAGTATTTT. Protein: CASSLRGGGPYTDTQYF.

This clonotype was counted a few times. The chain is built from TRBV11-2 and TRBJ2-4; possibly TRBD1 for D (5 bases). The CDR3 extends over 14 amino acids. Germline V lookup: CDR1 SGHAT, CDR2 FQNNGV. The V end lost 3 bases, the J end lost 6 bases, and 12 bases lay between the germline ends. Written as DNA, the CDR3 is TGTGCCAGCAGCTTGGAAAGGGGTTCAAACATTCAGTACTTC. The encoded protein is CASSLERGSNIQYF.

This clonotype was seen a single time. J is TRBJ2-1 and V is TRBV20-1; D not resolved. The ends were cut back, 0 bases at V and 10 bases at J, with 7 bases in the middle. The CDR3 length is 11 residues. Germline V CDR1 and CDR2: DFQATT, SNEGSKA (reference sequence). This CDR3 is CSARDRREQFF. CDR3 nucleotides: TGCAGTGCTAGAGATCGCCGGGAGCAGTTCTTC.

The chain links TRBV7-9 to TRBJ2-7, with D unresolved. The V gene lost 3 bases and the J gene lost 3 bases, with 9 bases spanning the gap. Germline CDR1 and CDR2: SEHNR and FQNEAQ (reference sequence). CDR3 length: 13 amino acids. CDR3 loop: CASSLPGFYEQYF. CDR3 in DNA: TGTGCCAGCAGCTTGCCGGGTTTCTACGAGCAGTACTTC.

J is TRBJ2-5 and V is TRBV30, with 10 bases lining up with TRBD1. With V trimmed by 5 bases and J by 4 bases, 7 bases remained unmatched. Germline V lookup: CDR1 GTSNPN, CDR2 SVGIG (reference sequence). This CDR3 is built from 14 residues. Here the CDR3 reads CAWSNRDRGETQYF. In nucleotides, the CDR3 is TGTGCCTGGTCCAACCGGGACAGGGGAGAGACCCAGTACTTC.

The chain combines TRBV5-1 with TRBJ2-3; tentatively, D is TRBD1 (5 bases). V was pared by 4 bases and J by 5 bases, with 8 bases between. Germline assignment: CDR1 SGHRS and CDR2 YFSETQ. This CDR3 contains 12 residues. CDR3 nucleotides: TGCGCCAGCAGCCCAACAGGAGATACGCAGTATTTT. This sequence encodes CASSPTGDTQYF.